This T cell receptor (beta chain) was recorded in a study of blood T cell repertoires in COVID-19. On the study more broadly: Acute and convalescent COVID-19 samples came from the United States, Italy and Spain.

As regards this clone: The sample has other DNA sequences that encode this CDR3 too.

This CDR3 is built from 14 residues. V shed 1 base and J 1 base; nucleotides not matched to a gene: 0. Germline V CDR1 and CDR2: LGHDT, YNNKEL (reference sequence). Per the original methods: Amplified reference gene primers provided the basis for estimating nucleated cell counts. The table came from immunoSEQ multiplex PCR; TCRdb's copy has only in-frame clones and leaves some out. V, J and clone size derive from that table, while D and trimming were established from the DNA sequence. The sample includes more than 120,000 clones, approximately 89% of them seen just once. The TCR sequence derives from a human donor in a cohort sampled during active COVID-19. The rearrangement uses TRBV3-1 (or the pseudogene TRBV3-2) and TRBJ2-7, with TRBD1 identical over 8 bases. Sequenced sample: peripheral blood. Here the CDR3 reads CASSQGTGSYEQYF. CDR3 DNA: TGTGCCAGCAGCCAAGGGACAGGGTCCTACGAGCAGTACTTC.